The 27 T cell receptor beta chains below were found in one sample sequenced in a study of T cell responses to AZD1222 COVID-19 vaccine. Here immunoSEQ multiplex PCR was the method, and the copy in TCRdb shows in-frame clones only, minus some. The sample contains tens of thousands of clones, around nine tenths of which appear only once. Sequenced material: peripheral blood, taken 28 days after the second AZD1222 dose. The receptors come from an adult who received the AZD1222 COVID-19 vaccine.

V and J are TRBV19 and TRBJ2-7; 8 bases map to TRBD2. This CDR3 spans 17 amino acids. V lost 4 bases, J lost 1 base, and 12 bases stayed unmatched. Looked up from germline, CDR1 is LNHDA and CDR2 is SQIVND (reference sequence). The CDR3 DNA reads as TGTGCCAGTAGTAACCCAAGTAGCGGGATAGAGTCCTACGAGCAGTACTTC. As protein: CASSNPSSGIESYEQYF.

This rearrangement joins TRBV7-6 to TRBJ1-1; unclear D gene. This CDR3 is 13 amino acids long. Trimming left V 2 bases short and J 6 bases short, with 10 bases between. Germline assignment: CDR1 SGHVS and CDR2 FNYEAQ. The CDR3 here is CASSLKEYAEAFF. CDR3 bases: TGTGCCAGCAGCTTAAAGGAGTACGCTGAAGCTTTCTTT.

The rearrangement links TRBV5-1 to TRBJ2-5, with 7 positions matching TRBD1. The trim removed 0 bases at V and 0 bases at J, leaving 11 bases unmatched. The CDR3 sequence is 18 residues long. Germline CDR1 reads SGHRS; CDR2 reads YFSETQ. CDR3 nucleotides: TGCGCCAGCAGCTTGGACGGCAACAGGGGCTTCGACCAAGAGACCCAGTACTTC. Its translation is CASSLDGNRGFDQETQYF.

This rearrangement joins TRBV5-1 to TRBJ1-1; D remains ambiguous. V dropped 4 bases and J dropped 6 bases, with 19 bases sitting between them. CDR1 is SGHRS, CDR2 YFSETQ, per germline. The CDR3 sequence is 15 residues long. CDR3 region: CASSPVEPSQSEAFF. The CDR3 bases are TGCGCCAGCAGCCCAGTCGAGCCCAGCCAATCTGAAGCTTTCTTT.

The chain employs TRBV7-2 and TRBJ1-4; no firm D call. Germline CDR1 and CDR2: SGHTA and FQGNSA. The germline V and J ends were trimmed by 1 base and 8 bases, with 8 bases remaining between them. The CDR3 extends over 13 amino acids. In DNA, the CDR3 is TGTGCCAGCAGCTTAGGCGTGGGAGAAAAACTGTTTTTT. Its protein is CASSLGVGEKLFF.

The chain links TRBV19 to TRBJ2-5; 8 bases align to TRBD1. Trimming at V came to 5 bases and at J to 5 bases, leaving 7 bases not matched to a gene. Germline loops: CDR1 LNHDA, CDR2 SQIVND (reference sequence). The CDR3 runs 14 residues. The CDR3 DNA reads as TGTGCCAGTAGTGACTCAGGGGGCCGGGAGACCCAGTACTTC. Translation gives CASSDSGGRETQYF. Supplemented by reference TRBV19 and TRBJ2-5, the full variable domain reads DGGITQSPKYLFRKEGQNVTLSCEQNLNHDAMYWYRQDPGQGLRLIYYSQIVNDFQKGDIAEGYSVSREKKESFPLTVTSAQKNPTAFYLCASSDSGGRETQYFGPGTRLLVL.

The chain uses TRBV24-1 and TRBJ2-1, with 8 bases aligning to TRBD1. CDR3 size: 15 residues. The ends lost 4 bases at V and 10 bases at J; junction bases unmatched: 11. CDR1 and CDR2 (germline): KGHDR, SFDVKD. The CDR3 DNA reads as TGTGCCACCAGTGACTCCGGACAGGGTAACAGAGAGCAGTTCTTC. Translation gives CATSDSGQGNREQFF.

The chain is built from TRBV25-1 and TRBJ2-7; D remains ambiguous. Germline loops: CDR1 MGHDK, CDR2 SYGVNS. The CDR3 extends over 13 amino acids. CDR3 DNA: TGTGCTACCGGGCGGCCTTCCTCCTACGAGCAGTACTTC. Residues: CATGRPSSYEQYF.

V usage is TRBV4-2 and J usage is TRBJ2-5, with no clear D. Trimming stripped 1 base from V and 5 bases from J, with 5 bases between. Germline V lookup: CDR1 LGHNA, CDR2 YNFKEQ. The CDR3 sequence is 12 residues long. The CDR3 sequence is CASSQGLETQYF. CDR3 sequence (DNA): TGTGCCAGCAGCCAAGGTCTGGAGACCCAGTACTTC.

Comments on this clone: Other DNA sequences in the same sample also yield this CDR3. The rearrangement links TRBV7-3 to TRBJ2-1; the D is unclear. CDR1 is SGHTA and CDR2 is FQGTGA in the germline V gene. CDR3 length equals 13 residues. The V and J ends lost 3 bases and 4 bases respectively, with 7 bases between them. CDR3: CASSLGLYNEQFF. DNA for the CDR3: TGTGCCAGCAGCTTGGGATTGTACAATGAGCAGTTCTTC.

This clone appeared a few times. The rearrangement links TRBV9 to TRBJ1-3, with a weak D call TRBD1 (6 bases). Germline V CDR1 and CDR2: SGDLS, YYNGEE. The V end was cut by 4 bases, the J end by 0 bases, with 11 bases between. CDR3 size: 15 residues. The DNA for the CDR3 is TGTGCCAGCAGCCCTACAGGGAACTCTGGAAACACCATATATTTT. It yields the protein CASSPTGNSGNTIYF.

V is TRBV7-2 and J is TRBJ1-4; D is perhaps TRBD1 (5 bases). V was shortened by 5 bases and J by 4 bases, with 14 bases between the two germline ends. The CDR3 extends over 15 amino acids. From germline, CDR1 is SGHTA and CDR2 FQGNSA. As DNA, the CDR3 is TGTGCCAGCAGCCTAGGGTTGGGACTTAATGAAAAACTGTTTTTT. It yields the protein CASSLGLGLNEKLFF.

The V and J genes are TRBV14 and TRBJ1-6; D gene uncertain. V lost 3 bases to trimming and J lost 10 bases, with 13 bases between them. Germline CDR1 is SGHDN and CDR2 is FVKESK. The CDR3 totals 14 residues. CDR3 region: CASSQGPNGSPLHF. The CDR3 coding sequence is TGTGCCAGCAGCCAGGGTCCCAATGGATCACCCCTCCACTTT.

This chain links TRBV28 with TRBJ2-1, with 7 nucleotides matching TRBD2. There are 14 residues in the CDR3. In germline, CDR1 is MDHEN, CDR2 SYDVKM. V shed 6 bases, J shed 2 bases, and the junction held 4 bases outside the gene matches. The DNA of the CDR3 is TGTGCCAGCAGCTTAGCGGGCCCCTACAATGAGCAGTTCTTC. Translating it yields CASSLAGPYNEQFF.

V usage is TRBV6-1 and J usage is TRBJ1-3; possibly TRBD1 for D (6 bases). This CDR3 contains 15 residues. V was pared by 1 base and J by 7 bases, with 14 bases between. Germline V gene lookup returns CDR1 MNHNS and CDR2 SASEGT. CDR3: CASSEEGLRGNTIYF. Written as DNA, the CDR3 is TGTGCCAGCAGTGAAGAGGGACTGAGGGGGAACACCATATATTTT.

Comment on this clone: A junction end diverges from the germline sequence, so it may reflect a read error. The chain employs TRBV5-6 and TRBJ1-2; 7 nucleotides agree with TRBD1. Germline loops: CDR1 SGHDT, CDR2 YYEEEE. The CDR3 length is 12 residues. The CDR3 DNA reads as TGTGCCAGCAGCTTGAGGGGGCGCGAGTTCTTCTTC. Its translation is CASSLRGREFFF.

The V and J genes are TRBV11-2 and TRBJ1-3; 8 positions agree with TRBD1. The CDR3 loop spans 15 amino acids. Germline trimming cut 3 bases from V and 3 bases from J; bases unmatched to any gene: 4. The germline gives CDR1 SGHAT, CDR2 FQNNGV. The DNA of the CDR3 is TGTGCCAGCAGCTTGGACAGGGACGTTGGAAACACCATATATTTT. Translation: CASSLDRDVGNTIYF.

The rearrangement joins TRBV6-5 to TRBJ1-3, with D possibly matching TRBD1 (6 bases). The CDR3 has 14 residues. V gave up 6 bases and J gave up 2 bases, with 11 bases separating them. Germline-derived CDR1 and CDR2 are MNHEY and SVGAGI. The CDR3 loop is CASRPRGAGNTIYF. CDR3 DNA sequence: TGTGCCAGCAGGCCGAGGGGGGCTGGAAACACCATATATTTT.

The CDR3 is CASSTPRYSGANVLTF. CDR3 DNA: TGTGCCAGCAGCACCCCCCGATACTCTGGGGCCAACGTCCTGACTTTC. The genes are TRBV2 and TRBJ2-6; D unclear. The ends were cut back, 6 bases at V and 0 bases at J, with 12 bases in the middle. Germline loops: CDR1 SNHLY, CDR2 FYNNEI. This CDR3 has 16 residues. The full variable domain, with the rest looked up from reference TRBV2 and TRBJ2-6, is EPEVTQTPSHQVTQMGQEVILRCVPISNHLYFYWYRQILGQKVEFLVSFYNNEISEKSEIFDDQFSVERPDGSNFTLKIRSTKLEDSAMYFCASSTPRYSGANVLTFGAGSRLTVL.

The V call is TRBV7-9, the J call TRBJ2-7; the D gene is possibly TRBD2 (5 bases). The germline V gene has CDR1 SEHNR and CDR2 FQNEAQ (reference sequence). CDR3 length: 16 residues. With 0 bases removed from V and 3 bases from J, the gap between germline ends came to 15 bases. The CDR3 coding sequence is TGTGCCAGCAGCTTAGCGACAAGAGGGAGTAACTACGAGCAGTACTTC. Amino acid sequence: CASSLATRGSNYEQYF.

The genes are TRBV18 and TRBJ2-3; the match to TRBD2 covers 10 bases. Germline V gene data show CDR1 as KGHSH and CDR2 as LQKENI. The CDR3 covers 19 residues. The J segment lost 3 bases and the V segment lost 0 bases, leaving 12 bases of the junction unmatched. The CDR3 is CASSPPPSGGLLGTDTQYF. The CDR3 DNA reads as TGTGCCAGCTCACCACCCCCTAGCGGGGGCCTTTTAGGTACAGATACGCAGTATTTT. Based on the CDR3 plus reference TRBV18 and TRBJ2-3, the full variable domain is NAGVMQNPRHLVRRRGQEARLRCSPMKGHSHVYWYRQLPEEGLKFMVYLQKENIIDESGMPKERFSAEFPKEGPSILRIQQVVRGDSAAYFCASSPPPSGGLLGTDTQYFGPGTRLTVL.

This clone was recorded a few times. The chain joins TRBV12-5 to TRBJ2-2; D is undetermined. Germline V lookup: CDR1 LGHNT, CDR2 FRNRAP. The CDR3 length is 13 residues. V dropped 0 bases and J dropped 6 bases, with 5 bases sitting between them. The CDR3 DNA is TGTGCTAGTGGTTTGGTGACGGCCGGGGAGCTGTTTTTT. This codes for CASGLVTAGELFF.

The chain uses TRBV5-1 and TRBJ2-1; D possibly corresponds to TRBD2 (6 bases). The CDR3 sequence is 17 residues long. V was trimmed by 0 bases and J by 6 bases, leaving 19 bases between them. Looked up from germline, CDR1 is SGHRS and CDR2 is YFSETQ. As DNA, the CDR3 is TGCGCCAGCAGCTTGGAAGCCGGGCGGCCCGGGGGCAATGAGCAGTTCTTC. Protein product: CASSLEAGRPGGNEQFF. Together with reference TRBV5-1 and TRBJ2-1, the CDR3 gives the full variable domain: KAGVTQTPRYLIKTRGQQVTLSCSPISGHRSVSWYQQTPGQGLQFLFEYFSETQRNKGNFPGRFSGRQFSNSRSEMNVSTLELGDSALYLCASSLEAGRPGGNEQFFGPGTRLTVL.

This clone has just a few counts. This chain's CDR3 is CASSLPGGETQYF. The CDR3 DNA reads TGCGCCAGCAGCTTGCCAGGTGGAGAGACCCAGTACTTC. This chain joins TRBV5-1 and TRBJ2-5; D not resolved. V was pared by 1 base and J by 4 bases, with 8 bases between. Germline CDR1 is SGHRS and CDR2 is YFSETQ. CDR3 length: 13 amino acids. Drawing the rest from reference TRBV5-1 and TRBJ2-5, the complete variable domain is KAGVTQTPRYLIKTRGQQVTLSCSPISGHRSVSWYQQTPGQGLQFLFEYFSETQRNKGNFPGRFSGRQFSNSRSEMNVSTLELGDSALYLCASSLPGGETQYFGPGTRLLVL.

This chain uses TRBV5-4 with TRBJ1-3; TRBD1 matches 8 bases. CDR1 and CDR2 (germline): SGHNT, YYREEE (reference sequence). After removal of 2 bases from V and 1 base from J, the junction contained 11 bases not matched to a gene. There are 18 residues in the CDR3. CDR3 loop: CASSFGGTGYSSGNTIYF. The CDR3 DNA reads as TGTGCCAGCAGCTTTGGCGGGACAGGCTATTCTTCTGGAAACACCATATATTTT.

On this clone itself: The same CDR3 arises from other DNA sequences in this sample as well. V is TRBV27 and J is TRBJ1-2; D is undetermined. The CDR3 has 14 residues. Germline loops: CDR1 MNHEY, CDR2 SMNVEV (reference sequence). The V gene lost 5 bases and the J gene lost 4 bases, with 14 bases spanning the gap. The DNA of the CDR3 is TGTGCCAGCAGTCCTAGGAACGGGCTCTATGGCTACACCTTC. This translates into CASSPRNGLYGYTF.

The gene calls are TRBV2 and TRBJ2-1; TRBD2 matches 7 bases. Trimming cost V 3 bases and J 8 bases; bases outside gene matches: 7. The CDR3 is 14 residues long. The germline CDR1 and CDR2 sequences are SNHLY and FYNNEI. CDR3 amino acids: CASSEWGGVDEQFF. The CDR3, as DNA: TGTGCCAGCAGTGAGTGGGGGGGAGTCGATGAGCAGTTCTTC.